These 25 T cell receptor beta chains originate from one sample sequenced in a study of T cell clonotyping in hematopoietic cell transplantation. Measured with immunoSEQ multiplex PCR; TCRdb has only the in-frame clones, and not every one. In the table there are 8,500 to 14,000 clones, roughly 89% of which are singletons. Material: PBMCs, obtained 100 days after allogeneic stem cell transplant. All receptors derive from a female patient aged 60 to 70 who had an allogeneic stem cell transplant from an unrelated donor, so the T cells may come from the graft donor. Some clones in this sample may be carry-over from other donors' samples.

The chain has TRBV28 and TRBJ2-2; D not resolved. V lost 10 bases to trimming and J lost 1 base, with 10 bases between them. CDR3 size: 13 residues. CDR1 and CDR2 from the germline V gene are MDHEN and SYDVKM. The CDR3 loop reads CATSLGNTGELFF. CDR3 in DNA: TGTGCCACATCTCTTGGGAACACCGGGGAGCTGTTTTTT. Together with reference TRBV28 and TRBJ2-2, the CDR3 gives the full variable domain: DVKVTQSSRYLVKRTGEKVFLECVQDMDHENMFWYRQDPGLGLRLIYFSYDVKMKEKGDIPEGYSVSREKKERFSLILESASTNQTSMYLCATSLGNTGELFFGEGSRLTVL.

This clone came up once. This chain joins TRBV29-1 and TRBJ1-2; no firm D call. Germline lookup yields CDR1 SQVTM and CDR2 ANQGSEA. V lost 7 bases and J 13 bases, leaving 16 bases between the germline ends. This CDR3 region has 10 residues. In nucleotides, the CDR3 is TGCAGCGCCCTCCGGACGGGCCTCACCTTC. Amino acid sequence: CSALRTGLTF.

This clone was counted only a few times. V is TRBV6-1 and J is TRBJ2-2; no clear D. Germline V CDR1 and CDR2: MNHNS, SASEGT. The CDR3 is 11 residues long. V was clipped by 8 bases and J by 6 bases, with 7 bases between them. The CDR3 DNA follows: TGTGCCAGCCTCCTATCCGGGGAGCTGTTTTTT. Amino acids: CASLLSGELFF.

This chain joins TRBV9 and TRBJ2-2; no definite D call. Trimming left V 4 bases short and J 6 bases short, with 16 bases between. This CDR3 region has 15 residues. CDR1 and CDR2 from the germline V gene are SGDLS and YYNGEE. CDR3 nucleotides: TGTGCCAGCAGCCCTCCAAGAATCGGCCCCGGGGAGCTGTTTTTT. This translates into CASSPPRIGPGELFF.

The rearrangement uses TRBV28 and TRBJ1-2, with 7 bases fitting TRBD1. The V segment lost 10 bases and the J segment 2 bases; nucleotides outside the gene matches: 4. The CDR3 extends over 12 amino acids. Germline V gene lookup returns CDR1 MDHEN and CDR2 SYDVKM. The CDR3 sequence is CAIRTGNYGYTF. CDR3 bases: TGTGCCATCCGGACAGGAAACTATGGCTACACCTTC.

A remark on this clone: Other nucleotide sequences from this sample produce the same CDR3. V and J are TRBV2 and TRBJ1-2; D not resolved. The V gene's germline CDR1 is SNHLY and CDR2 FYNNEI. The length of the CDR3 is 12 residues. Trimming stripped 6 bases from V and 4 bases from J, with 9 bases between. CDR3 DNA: TGTGCCAGCAGACTTGACGGCTATGGCTACACCTTC. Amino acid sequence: CASRLDGYGYTF. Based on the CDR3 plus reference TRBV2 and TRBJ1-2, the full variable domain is EPEVTQTPSHQVTQMGQEVILRCVPISNHLYFYWYRQILGQKVEFLVSFYNNEISEKSEIFDDQFSVERPDGSNFTLKIRSTKLEDSAMYFCASRLDGYGYTFGSGTRLTVV.

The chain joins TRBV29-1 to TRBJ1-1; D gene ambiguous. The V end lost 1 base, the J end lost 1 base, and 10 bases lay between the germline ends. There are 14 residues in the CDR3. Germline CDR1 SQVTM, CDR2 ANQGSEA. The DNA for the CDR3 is TGCAGCGTTGAAGTGTTTCTGGAGAACACTGAAGCTTTCTTT. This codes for CSVEVFLENTEAFF.

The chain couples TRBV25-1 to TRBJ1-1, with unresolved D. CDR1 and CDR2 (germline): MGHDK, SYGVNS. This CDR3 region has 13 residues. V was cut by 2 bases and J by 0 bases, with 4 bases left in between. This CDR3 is CASSEQLNTEAFF. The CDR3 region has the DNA TGTGCCAGCAGTGAACAGCTGAACACTGAAGCTTTCTTT.

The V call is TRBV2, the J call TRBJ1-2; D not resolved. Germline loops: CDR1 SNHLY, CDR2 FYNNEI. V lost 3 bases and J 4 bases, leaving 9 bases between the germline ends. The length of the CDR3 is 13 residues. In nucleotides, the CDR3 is TGTGCCAGCAGTGAGAGATGGGGCTATGGCTACACCTTC. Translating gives CASSERWGYGYTF.

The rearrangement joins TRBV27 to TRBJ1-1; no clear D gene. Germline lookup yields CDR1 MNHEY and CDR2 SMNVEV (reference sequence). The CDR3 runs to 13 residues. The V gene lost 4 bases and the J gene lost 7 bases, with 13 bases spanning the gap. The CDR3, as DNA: TGTGCCAGCAGTTATGGGCCCAGCCTTGAAGCTTTCTTT. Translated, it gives CASSYGPSLEAFF.

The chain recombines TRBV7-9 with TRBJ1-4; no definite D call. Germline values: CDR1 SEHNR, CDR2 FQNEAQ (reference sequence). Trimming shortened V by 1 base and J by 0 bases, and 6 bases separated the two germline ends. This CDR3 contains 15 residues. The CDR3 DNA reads TGTGCCAGCAGCTTAGGCCCTGCAACTAATGAAAAACTGTTTTTT. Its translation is CASSLGPATNEKLFF.

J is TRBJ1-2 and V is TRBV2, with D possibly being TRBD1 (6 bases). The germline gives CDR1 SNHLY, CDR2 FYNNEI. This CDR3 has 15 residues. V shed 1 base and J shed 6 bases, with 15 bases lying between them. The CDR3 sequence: CASSEVPGGWDGYTF. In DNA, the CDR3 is TGTGCCAGCAGTGAAGTTCCCGGGGGCTGGGATGGCTACACCTTC.

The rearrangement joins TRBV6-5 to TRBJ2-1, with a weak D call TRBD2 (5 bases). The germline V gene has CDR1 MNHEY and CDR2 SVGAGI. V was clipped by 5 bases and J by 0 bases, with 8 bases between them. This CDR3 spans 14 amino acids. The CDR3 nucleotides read TGTGCCAGCAGTGAGCGGAGCTCCTACAATGAGCAGTTCTTC. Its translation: CASSERSSYNEQFF.

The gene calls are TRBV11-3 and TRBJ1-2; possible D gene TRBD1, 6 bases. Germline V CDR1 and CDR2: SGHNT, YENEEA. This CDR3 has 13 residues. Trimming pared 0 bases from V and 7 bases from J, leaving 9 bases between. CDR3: CASSLEAGVGYTF. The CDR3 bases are TGTGCCAGCAGCTTAGAGGCAGGGGTTGGCTACACCTTC.

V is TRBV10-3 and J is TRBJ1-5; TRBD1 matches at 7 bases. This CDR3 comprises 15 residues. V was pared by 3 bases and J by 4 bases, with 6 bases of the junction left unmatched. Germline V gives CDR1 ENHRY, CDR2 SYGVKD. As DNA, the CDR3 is TGTGCCATCAGTGAAGAGGGGGCGCAAAATCAGCCCCAGCATTTT. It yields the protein CAISEEGAQNQPQHF.

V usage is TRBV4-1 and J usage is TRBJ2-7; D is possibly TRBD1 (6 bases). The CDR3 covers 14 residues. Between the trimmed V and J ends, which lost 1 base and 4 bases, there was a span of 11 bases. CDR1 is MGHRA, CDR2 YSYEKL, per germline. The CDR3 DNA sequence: TGCGCCAGCAGCCAAGGACGGGACACGTACGAGCAGTACTTC. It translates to CASSQGRDTYEQYF.

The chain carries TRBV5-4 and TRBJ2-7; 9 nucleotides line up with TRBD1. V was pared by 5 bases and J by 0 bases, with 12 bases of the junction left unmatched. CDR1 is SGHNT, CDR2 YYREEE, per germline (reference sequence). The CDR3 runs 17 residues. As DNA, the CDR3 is TGTGCCAGCAGTCACCGGGACAGGGAAGGTTACTCCTACGAGCAGTACTTC. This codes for CASSHRDREGYSYEQYF.

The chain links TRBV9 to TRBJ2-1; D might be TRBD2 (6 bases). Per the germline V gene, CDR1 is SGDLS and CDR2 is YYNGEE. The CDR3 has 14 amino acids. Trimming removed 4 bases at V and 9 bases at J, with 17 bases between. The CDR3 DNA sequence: TGTGCCAGCAGCCCTAGCCGGGGGTTCCTTGAGCAGTTCTTC. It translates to CASSPSRGFLEQFF.

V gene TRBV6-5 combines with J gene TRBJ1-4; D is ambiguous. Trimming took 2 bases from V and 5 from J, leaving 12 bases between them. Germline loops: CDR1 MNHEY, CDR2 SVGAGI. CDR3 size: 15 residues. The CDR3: CASSYTKGSNEKLFF. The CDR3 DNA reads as TGTGCCAGCAGTTACACCAAGGGCTCCAATGAAAAACTGTTTTTT.

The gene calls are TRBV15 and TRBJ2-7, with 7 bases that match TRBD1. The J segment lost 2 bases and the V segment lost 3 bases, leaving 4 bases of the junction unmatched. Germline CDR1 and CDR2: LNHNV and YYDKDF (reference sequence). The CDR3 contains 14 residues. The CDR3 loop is CATSSKTGPYEQYF. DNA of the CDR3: TGTGCCACCAGCAGTAAGACAGGGCCCTACGAGCAGTACTTC. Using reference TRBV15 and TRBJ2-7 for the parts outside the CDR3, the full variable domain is DAMVIQNPRYQVTQFGKPVTLSCSQTLNHNVMYWYQQKSSQAPKLLFHYYDKDFNNEADTPDNFQSRRPNTSFCFLDIRSPGLGDTAMYLCATSSKTGPYEQYFGPGTRLTVT.

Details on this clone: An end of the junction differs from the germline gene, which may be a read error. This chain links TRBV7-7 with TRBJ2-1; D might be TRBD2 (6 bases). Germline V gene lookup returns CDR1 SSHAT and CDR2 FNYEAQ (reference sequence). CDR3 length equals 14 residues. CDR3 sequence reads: CASSLRESYNEQFF. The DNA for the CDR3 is TGTGCTAGCAGCTTACGGGAGTCCTACAATGAGCAGTTCTTC.

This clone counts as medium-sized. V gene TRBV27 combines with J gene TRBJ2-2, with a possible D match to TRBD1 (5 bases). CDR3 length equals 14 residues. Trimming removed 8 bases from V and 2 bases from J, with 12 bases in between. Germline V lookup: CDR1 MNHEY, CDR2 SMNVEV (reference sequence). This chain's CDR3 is CASGLTGNTGELFF. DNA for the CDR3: TGTGCCAGCGGGTTAACAGGAAACACCGGGGAGCTGTTTTTT.

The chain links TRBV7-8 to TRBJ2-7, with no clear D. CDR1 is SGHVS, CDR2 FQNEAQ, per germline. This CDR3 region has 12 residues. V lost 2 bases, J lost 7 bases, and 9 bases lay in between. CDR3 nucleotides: TGTGCCAGCAGCTTAACGGCGTTGGAGCAGTACTTC. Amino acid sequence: CASSLTALEQYF.

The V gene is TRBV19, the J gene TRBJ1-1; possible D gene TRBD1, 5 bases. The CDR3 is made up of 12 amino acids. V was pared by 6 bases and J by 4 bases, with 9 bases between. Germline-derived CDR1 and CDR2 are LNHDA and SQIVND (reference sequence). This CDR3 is CASRGDPTEAFF. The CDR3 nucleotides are TGTGCCAGTAGGGGGGACCCCACTGAAGCTTTCTTT.

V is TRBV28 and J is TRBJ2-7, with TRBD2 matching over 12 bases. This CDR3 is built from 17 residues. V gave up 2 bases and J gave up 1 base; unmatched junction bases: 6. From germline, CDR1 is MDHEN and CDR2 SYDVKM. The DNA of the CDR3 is TGTGCCAGCAGTTTAAGGCTAGCGGGAGGGAAGTCCTACGAGCAGTACTTC. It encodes CASSLRLAGGKSYEQYF.